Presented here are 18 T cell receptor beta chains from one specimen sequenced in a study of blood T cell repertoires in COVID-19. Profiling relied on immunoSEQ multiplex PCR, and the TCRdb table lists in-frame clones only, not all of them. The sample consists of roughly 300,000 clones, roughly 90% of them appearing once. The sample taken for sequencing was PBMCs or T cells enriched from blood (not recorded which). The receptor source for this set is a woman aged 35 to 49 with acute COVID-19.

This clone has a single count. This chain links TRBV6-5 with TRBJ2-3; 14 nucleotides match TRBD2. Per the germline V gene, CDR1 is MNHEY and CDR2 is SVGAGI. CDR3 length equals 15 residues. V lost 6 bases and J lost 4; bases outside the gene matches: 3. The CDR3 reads CASRSGLAGADTQYF. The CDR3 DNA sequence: TGTGCCAGCAGGTCGGGACTAGCGGGAGCAGATACGCAGTATTTT.

The CDR3 protein is CASSVGSSGNTIYF. CDR3 DNA sequence: TGTGCCAGCAGCGTTGGCAGCTCTGGAAACACCATATATTTT. The chain recombines TRBV9 with TRBJ1-3; D not resolved. CDR1 and CDR2 (germline): SGDLS, YYNGEE. V lost 2 bases and J lost 0, with 6 bases in between. The CDR3 totals 14 residues.

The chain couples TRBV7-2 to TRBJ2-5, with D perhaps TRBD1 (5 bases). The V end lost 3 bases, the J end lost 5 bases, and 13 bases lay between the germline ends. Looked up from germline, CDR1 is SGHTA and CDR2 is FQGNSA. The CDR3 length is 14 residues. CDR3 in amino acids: CASSLLGPGETQYF. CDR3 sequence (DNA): TGTGCCAGCAGCTTGCTGGGGCCGGGCGAGACCCAGTACTTC. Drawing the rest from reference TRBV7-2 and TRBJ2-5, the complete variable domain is GAGVSQSPSNKVTEKGKDVELRCDPISGHTALYWYRQSLGQGLEFLIYFQGNSAPDKSGLPSDRFSAERTGGSVSTLTIQRTQQEDSAVYLCASSLLGPGETQYFGPGTRLLVL.

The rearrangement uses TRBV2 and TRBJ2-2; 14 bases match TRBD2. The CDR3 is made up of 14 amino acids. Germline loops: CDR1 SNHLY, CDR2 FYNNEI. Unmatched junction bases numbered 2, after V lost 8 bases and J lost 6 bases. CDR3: CASGLAGGPGELFF. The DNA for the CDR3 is TGTGCCAGCGGACTAGCGGGAGGCCCCGGGGAGCTGTTTTTT.

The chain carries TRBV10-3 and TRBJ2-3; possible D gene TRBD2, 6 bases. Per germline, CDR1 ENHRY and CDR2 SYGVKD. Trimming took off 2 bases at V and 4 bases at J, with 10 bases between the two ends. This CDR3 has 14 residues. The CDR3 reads CAISETSYADTQYF. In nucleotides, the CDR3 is TGTGCCATCAGTGAGACTAGCTACGCAGATACGCAGTATTTT.

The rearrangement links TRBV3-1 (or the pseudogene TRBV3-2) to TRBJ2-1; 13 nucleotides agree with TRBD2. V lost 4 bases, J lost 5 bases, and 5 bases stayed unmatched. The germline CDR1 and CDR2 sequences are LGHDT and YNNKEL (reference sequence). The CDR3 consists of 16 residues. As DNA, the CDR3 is TGTGCCAGCAGCCCCTGCGGACTAGCGGGGGACAATGAGCAGTTCTTC. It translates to CASSPCGLAGDNEQFF.

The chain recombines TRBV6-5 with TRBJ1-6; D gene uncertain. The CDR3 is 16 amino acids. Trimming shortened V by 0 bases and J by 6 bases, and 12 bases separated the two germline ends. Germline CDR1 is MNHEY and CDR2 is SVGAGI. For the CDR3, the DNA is TGTGCCAGCAGTTACTCGAGTCAGGTTCCTAATTCACCCCTCCACTTT. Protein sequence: CASSYSSQVPNSPLHF.

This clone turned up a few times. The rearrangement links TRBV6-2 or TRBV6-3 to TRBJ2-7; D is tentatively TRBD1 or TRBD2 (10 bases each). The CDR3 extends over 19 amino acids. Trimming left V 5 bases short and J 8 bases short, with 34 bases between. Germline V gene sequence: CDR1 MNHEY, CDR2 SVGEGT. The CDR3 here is CASSALRDRGFLAGVQQYF. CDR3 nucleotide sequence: TGTGCCAGCAGTGCCCTCCGGGACAGGGGTTTCCTAGCGGGAGTACAGCAGTACTTC.

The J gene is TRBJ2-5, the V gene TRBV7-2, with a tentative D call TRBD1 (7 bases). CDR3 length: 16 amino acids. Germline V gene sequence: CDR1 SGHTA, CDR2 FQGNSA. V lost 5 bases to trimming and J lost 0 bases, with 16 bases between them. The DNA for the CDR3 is TGTGCCAGCAGCCAACTGGAGGGGGCCCACCAAGAGACCCAGTACTTC. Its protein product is CASSQLEGAHQETQYF.

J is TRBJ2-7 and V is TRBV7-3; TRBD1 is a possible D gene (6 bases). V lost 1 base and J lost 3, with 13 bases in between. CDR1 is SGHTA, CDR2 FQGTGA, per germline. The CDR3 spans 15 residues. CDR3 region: CASSLRAGASYEQYF. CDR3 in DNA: TGTGCCAGCAGCTTAAGGGCAGGGGCGAGCTACGAGCAGTACTTC.

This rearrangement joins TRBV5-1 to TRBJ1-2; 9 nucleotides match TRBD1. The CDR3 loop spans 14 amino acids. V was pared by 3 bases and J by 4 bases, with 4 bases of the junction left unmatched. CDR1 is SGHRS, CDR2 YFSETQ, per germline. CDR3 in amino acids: CASSSDRGSYGYTF. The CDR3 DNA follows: TGCGCCAGCAGCTCGGACAGGGGCAGCTATGGCTACACCTTC. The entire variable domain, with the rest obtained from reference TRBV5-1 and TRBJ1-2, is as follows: KAGVTQTPRYLIKTRGQQVTLSCSPISGHRSVSWYQQTPGQGLQFLFEYFSETQRNKGNFPGRFSGRQFSNSRSEMNVSTLELGDSALYLCASSSDRGSYGYTFGSGTRLTVV.

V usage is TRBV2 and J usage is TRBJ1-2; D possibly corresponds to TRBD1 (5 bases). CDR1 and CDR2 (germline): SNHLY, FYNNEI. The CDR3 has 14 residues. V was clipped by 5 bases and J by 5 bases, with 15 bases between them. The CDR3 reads CASSLQGSGYGYTF. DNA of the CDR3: TGTGCCAGCAGTCTCCAGGGCTCGGGTTATGGCTACACCTTC. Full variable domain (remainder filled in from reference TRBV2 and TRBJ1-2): EPEVTQTPSHQVTQMGQEVILRCVPISNHLYFYWYRQILGQKVEFLVSFYNNEISEKSEIFDDQFSVERPDGSNFTLKIRSTKLEDSAMYFCASSLQGSGYGYTFGSGTRLTVV.

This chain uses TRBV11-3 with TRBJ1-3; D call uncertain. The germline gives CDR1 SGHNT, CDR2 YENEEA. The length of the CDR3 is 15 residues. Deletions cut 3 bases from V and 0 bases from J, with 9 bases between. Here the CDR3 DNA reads TGTGCCAGCAGCTTCACCCAGATCTCTGGAAACACCATATATTTT. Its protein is CASSFTQISGNTIYF.

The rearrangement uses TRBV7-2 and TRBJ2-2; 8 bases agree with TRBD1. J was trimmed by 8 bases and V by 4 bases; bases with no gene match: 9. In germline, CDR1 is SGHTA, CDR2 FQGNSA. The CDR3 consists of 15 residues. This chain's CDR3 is CASSWMGRGQGELFF. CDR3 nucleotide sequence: TGTGCCAGCAGCTGGATGGGCAGGGGGCAAGGGGAGCTGTTTTTT.

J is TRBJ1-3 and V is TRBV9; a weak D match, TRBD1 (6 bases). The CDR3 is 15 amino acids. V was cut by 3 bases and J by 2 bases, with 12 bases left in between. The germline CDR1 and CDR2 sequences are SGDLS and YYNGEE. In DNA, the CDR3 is TGTGCCAGCAGCGCCCCGGCAGGGGCTGGAAACACCATATATTTT. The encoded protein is CASSAPAGAGNTIYF.

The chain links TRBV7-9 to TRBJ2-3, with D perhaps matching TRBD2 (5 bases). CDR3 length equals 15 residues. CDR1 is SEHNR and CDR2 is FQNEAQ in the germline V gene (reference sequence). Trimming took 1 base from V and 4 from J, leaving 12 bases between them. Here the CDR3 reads CASSLGGVRADTQYF. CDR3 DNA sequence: TGTGCCAGCAGCTTAGGGGGTGTGCGGGCAGATACGCAGTATTTT.

The CDR3 DNA is TGTGCCAGCAGCTTAGATGTAGGTTCTAGGTCGCAGTATTTT. It specifies CASSLDVGSRSQYF. The chain uses TRBV7-2 and TRBJ2-3; no clear D gene. Germline values: CDR1 SGHTA, CDR2 FQGNSA. Trimming removed 1 base at V and 10 bases at J, with 15 bases between. The CDR3 loop spans 14 amino acids.

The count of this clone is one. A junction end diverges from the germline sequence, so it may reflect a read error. CDR3 bases: TGTGCCAGCAGCGTAGCGGGAGGGCCTTTAGATACGCAGTATTTT. This gives the protein CASSVAGGPLDTQYF. The J gene is TRBJ2-3, the V gene TRBV7-2; 11 bases are shared with TRBD2. CDR1 and CDR2 from the germline V gene are SGHTA and FQGNSA. This CDR3 comprises 15 residues. Full variable domain (missing parts from reference TRBV7-2 and TRBJ2-3): GAGVSQSPSNKVTEKGKDVELRCDPISGHTALYWYRQSLGQGLEFLIYFQGNSAPDKSGLPSDRFSAERTGGSVSTLTIQRTQQEDSAVYLCASSVAGGPLDTQYFGPGTRLTVL.